These 11 T cell receptor beta chains came from one sample sequenced in a study of early T cells in non-severe SARS-CoV-2 infection (dated by TCRdb to 2020 to 2022). Receptor amplification or capture employed 5' RACE. This sample was sequenced with a NextSeq 500. Using fastp trimming at Q25 and MiXCR clonotype assembly, TCRdb reanalyzed the public sequencing data and kept in-frame beta chains. Each CDR3 protein gets just one entry, which takes the most common genes and DNA from the rows behind it. In all, the sample holds 75,000 or so distinct CDR3 sequences, and over 10% of those were seen once. Together, the top ten hold 5.7% of the sample. Here the sequenced sample was whole blood, taken at baseline. Every receptor here comes from an adult who was a healthcare worker with PCR-confirmed SARS-CoV-2 infection or an uninfected control (not recorded which).

The CDR3 sequence: CASSLIWDNNYEQYF. In DNA form, the CDR3 reads TGTGCCAGCAGCTTGATCTGGGACAACAACTACGAGCAGTACTTC. The chain couples TRBV5-5 to TRBJ2-7; possibly TRBD1 for D (6 bases). V was trimmed by 1 base and J by 3 bases, leaving 14 bases between them. The CDR3 runs to 15 residues. Germline V lookup: CDR1 SGHKS, CDR2 YYEKEE (reference sequence).

This CDR3 reads CSARDPSGGPYEQYF. In DNA, the CDR3 is TGCAGTGCTAGAGATCCTAGCGGGGGACCCTACGAGCAGTACTTC. The chain uses TRBV20-1 and TRBJ2-7; 10 bases are shared with TRBD2. J gave up 2 bases and V 0 bases, and 4 bases lay outside the gene matches. Germline assignment: CDR1 DFQATT and CDR2 SNEGSKA (reference sequence). The CDR3 runs to 15 residues.

The chain has TRBV5-1 and TRBJ2-3; TRBD2 matches at 13 bases. Germline CDR1 and CDR2: SGHRS and YFSETQ. Germline trimming cut 4 bases from V and 2 bases from J; bases unmatched to any gene: 7. The CDR3 spans 17 residues. The CDR3 protein is CASSQLAGGPATDTQYF. The CDR3 nucleotides read TGCGCCAGCAGCCAACTAGCGGGGGGGCCCGCCACAGATACGCAGTATTTT.

This clonotype was seen more than once but under ten times. The chain combines TRBV12-3 or TRBV12-4 with TRBJ2-5; D unresolved. The CDR3 has 13 residues. V lost 3 bases and J 4 bases, leaving 9 bases between the germline ends. The CDR3 reads CASSFGVPETQYF. CDR3 DNA: TGTGCCAGCAGTTTCGGTGTGCCAGAGACCCAGTACTTC.

This clonotype has a handful of counts. The V call is TRBV29-1, the J call TRBJ1-1; 9 bases align to TRBD1. Germline loops: CDR1 SQVTM, CDR2 ANQGSEA. The CDR3 is 14 amino acids. V lost 1 base and J lost 0; bases outside the gene matches: 0. The CDR3 protein is CSVEGTGVNTEAFF. The CDR3 coding sequence is TGCAGCGTTGAAGGGACAGGGGTGAACACTGAAGCTTTCTTT.

This clonotype was detected ten times or more. DNA of the CDR3: TGTGCCACCAGTGACCCTCTAGCGGGAGTGTTCCATGAGCAGTTCTTC. Protein product: CATSDPLAGVFHEQFF. The chain employs TRBV24-1 and TRBJ2-1, with TRBD2 identical over 10 bases. V gave up 4 bases and J gave up 8 bases; unmatched junction bases: 10. The germline V gene encodes CDR1 KGHDR and CDR2 SFDVKD. This CDR3 has 16 amino acids.

This clonotype turned up a few times. CDR3 DNA: TGTGCCATCGGGACCTCCTACAATGAGCAGTTCTTC. Translated: CAIGTSYNEQFF. The chain joins TRBV10-3 to TRBJ2-1; D may correspond to TRBD1 or TRBD2 (5 bases each). The V gene lost 8 bases and the J gene lost 0 bases, with 5 bases spanning the gap. Per germline, CDR1 ENHRY and CDR2 SYGVKD. The CDR3 totals 12 residues.

The chain joins TRBV20-1 to TRBJ2-7; weak D call: TRBD1 (6 bases). Deletions cut 6 bases from V and 1 base from J, with 13 bases between. The V gene's germline CDR1 is DFQATT and CDR2 SNEGSKA (reference sequence). This CDR3 is built from 13 residues. The CDR3 DNA reads TGCAGTGCAACTACAGGGTTTTCCTACGAGCAGTACTTC. Amino acids: CSATTGFSYEQYF.

This clonotype has only a few counts. The chain links TRBV19 to TRBJ1-5, with D possibly being TRBD1 (5 bases). The V gene lost 4 bases and the J gene lost 0 bases, with 10 bases spanning the gap. In germline, CDR1 is LNHDA, CDR2 SQIVND (reference sequence). The CDR3 totals 15 residues. The CDR3 coding sequence is TGTGCCAGTAGTAGGGCGGACATTAGCAATCAGCCCCAGCATTTT. Translated, it gives CASSRADISNQPQHF.

This clonotype has a handful of counts. The chain joins TRBV7-8 to TRBJ1-1; no firm D call. Trimming cost V 4 bases and J 0 bases, with 18 bases left between them. Per germline, CDR1 SGHVS and CDR2 FQNEAQ. This CDR3 is 17 amino acids long. Written as DNA, the CDR3 is TGTGCCAGCAGCTATCTAACGGCGAGAGAGGTGAACACTGAAGCTTTCTTT. Protein: CASSYLTAREVNTEAFF.

There are many counts of this clonotype. The genes are TRBV6-5 and TRBJ2-7; possibly TRBD2 for D (6 bases). V gave up 6 bases and J gave up 5 bases, with 14 bases separating them. This CDR3 has 13 residues. Germline lookup yields CDR1 MNHEY and CDR2 SVGAGI. The CDR3 nucleotides are TGTGCCAGCAGACTCGGGGGACCCCACGAGCAGTACTTC. Amino acid sequence: CASRLGGPHEQYF.